The clone carrying this T cell receptor beta chain showed up many times. What it recognizes is unknown. Template switching supplied a universal primer site; unique molecular identifiers were carried on the cDNA. TCRdb recomputed calls from the 5' RACE reads with MiXCR, one row per CDR3 protein. The sample comprises about 240,000 distinct CDR3 sequences, 6% to 8.5% of which are singletons, and more than 5% rests with the top ten. All of the donors were Caucasians in good health. The CDR3 spans 13 residues. CDR1 is MDHEN, CDR2 SYDVKM, per germline. With 5 bases removed from V and 4 bases from J, the gap between germline ends came to 12 bases. This specimen comes from a study of identical twins. Study-level points and caveats: The authors drew conclusions from cross-sectional statistical analysis rather than following the same donors.

These data also featured in a second study, about yellow fever vaccine responses in identical twins.

The sequencing input was CD8+ T cells sorted from blood. The receptor's source is a woman under 30 in good health. V is TRBV28 and J is TRBJ2-7; weak D call: TRBD1 (6 bases). The CDR3 is CASSTRGRYEQYV. For the CDR3, the DNA is TGTGCCAGCAGTACCAGGGGTAGGTACGAGCAGTACGTC.